This TCR beta chain stems from a study of blood T cell repertoires in COVID-19. Points on this clone: The junction does not match germline at one end; this may be a read error.

Sequencing used immunoSEQ multiplex PCR; TCRdb keeps in-frame clones, though not all of them. The sample contains 200,000 to 250,000 clones, roughly 85% of which appear only once. CDR1 is MDHEN, CDR2 SYDVKM, per germline. This CDR3 is 13 amino acids long. Sequenced material: peripheral blood. The sequence came from a woman between 65 and 79 years old with active or convalescent COVID-19. The chain employs TRBV28 and TRBJ2-1, with 8 bases fitting TRBD1. The CDR3 region has the DNA TGTGCCAGCAGTATCACTACAGGGGGTAAGGGGATCTTC. It yields the protein CASSITTGGKGIF.